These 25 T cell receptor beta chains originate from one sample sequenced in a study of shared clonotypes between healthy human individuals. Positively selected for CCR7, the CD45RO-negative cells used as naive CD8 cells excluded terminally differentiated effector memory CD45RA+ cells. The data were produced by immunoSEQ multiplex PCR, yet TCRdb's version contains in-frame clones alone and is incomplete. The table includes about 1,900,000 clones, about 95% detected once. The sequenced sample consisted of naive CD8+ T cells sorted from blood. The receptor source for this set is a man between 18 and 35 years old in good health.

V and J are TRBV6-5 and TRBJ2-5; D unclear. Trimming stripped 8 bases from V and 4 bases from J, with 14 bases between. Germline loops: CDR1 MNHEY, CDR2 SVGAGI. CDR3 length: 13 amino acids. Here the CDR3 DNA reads TGTGCCAGCGGGGATGAAATGGGAGAGACCCAGTACTTC. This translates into CASGDEMGETQYF.

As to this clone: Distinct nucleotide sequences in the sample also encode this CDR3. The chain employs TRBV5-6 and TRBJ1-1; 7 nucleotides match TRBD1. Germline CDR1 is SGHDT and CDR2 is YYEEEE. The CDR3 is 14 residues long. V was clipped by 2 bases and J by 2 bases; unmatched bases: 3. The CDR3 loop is CASSFGTVNTEAFF. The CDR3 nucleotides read TGTGCCAGCAGCTTCGGGACAGTTAACACTGAAGCTTTCTTT.

Written as DNA, the CDR3 is TGTGCCAGCAGTTATTTAGCTAACTATGGCTACACCTTC. This gives the protein CASSYLANYGYTF. The rearrangement uses TRBV6-5 and TRBJ1-2; no definite D call. Germline V gene sequence: CDR1 MNHEY, CDR2 SVGAGI. Trimming removed 3 bases at V and 0 bases at J, with 5 bases between. This CDR3 has 13 residues.

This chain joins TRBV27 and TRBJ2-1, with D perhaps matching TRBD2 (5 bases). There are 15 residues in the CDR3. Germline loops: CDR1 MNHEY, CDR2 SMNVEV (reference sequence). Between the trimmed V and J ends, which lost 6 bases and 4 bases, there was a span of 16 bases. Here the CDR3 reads CASSSMAEGYNEQFF. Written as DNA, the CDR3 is TGTGCCAGCAGCTCAATGGCTGAGGGATACAATGAGCAGTTCTTC.

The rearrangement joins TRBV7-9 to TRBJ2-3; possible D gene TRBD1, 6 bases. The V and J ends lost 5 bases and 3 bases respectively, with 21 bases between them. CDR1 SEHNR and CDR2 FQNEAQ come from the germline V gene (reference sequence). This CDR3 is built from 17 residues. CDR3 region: CASSPTAGGIGTDTQYF. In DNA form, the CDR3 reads TGTGCCAGCAGCCCAACAGCTGGGGGCATTGGGACAGATACGCAGTATTTT.

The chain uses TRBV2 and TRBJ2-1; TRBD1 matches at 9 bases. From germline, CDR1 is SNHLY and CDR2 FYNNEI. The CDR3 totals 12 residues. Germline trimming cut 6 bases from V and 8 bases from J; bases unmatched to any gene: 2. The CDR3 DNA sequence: TGTGCCAGCAGGGACAGGGGCTATGAGCAGTTCTTC. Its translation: CASRDRGYEQFF.

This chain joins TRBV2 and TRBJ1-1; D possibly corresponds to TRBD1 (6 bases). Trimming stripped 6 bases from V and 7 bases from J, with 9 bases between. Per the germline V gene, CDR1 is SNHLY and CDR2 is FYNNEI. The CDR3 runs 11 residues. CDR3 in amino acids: CASRGQLEAFF. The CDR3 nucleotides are TGTGCCAGCAGAGGACAGCTTGAAGCTTTCTTT.

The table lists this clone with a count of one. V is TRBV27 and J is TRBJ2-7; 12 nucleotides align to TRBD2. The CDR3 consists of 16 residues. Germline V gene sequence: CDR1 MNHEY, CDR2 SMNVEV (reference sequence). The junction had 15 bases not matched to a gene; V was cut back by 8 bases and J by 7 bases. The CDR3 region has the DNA TGTGCCAGCTCGTCTCGCCCGGGACTAGCGGGCTGGGAGCAGTACTTC. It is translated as CASSSRPGLAGWEQYF.

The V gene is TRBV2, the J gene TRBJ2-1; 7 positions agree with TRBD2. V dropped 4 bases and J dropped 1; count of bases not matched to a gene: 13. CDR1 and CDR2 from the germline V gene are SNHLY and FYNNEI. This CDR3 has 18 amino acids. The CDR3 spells CASSGETRERGSYNEQFF. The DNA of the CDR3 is TGTGCCAGCAGTGGAGAGACCCGGGAGCGGGGATCCTACAATGAGCAGTTCTTC.

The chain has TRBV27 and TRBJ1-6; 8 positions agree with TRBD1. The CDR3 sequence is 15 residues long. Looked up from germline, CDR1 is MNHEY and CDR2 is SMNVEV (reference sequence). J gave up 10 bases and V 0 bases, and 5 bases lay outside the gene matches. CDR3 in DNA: TGTGCCAGCAGTTTATCTCCAGGGGGCCAGTCACCCCTCCACTTT. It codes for CASSLSPGGQSPLHF.

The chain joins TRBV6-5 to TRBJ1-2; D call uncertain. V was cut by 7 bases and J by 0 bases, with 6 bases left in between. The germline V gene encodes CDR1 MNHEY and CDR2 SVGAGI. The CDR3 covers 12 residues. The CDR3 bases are TGTGCCAGCACCGAAGCTAACTATGGCTACACCTTC. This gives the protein CASTEANYGYTF.

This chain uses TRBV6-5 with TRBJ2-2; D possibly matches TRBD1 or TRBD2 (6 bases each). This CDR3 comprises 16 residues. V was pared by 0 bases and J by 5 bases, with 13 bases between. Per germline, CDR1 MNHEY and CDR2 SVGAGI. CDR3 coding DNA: TGTGCCAGCAGTTACTCGGAGGGGGTAGGAACCGGGGAGCTGTTTTTT. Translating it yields CASSYSEGVGTGELFF.

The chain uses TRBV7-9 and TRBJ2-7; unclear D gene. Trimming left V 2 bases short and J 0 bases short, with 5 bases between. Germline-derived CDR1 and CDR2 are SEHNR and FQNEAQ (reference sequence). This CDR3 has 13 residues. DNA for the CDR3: TGTGCCAGCAGCTTACCCTACTCCTACGAGCAGTACTTC. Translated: CASSLPYSYEQYF.

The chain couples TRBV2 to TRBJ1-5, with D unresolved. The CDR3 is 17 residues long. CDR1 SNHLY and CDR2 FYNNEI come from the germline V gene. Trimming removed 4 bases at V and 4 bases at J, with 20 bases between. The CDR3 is CASSGGETDPGNQPQHF. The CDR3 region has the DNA TGTGCCAGCAGTGGCGGGGAGACTGATCCCGGGAATCAGCCCCAGCATTTT.

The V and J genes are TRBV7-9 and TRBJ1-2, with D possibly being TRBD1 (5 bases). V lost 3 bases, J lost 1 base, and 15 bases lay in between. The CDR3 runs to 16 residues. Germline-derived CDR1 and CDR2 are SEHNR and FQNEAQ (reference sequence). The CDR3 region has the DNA TGTGCCAGCAGCTTGGAGGGTGGGGGGTATAACTATGGCTACACCTTC. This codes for CASSLEGGGYNYGYTF.

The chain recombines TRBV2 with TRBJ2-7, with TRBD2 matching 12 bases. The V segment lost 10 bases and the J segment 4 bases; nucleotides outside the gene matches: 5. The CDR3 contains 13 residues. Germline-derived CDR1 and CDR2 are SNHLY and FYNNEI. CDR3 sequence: CAIQTSGSYEQYF. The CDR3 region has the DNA TGTGCCATCCAGACTAGCGGGAGTTACGAGCAGTACTTC. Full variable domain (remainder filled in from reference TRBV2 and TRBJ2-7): EPEVTQTPSHQVTQMGQEVILRCVPISNHLYFYWYRQILGQKVEFLVSFYNNEISEKSEIFDDQFSVERPDGSNFTLKIRSTKLEDSAMYFCAIQTSGSYEQYFGPGTRLTVT.

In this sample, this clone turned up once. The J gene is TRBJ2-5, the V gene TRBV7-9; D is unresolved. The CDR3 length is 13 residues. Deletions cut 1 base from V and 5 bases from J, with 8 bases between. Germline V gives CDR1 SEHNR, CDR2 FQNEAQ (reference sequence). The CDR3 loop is CASSLETMETQYF. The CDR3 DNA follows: TGTGCCAGCAGCTTAGAAACTATGGAGACCCAGTACTTC.

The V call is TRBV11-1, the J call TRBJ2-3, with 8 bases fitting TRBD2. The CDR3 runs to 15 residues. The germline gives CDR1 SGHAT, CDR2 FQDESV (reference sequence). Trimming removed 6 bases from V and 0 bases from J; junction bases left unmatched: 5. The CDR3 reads CASSQAGESTDTQYF. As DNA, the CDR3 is TGTGCCAGCAGTCAAGCGGGGGAAAGCACAGATACGCAGTATTTT.

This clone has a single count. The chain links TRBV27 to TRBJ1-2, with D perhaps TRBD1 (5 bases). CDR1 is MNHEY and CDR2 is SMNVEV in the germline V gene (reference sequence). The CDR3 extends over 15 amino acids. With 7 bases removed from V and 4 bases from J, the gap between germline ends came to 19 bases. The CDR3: CASNPTVSSGYGYTF. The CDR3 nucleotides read TGTGCCAGCAATCCGACAGTCAGTAGTGGCTATGGCTACACCTTC.

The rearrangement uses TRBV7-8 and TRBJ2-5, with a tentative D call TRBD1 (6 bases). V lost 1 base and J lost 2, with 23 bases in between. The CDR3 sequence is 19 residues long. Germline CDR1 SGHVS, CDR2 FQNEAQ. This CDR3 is CASSLGDLTPGHGQETQYF. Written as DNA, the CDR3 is TGTGCCAGCAGCTTAGGGGACCTTACGCCGGGACACGGACAAGAGACCCAGTACTTC.

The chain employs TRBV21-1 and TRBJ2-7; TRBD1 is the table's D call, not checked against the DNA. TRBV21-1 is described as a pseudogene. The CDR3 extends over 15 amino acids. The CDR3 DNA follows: TGTGCCAGCAGCTTTAAATTCCCAGGGTTCGACGAGCAGTACTTC. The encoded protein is CASSFKFPGFDEQYF.

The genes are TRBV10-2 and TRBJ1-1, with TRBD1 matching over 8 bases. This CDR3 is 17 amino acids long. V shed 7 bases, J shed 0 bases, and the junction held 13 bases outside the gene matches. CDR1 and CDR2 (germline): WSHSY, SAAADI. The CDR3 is CASTATHRGYMNTEAFF. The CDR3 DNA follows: TGCGCCAGCACCGCCACCCACAGGGGGTACATGAACACTGAAGCTTTCTTT.

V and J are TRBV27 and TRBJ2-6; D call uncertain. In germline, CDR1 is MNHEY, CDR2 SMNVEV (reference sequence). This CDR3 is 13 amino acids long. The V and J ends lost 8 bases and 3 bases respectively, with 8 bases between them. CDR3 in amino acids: CASSTGGANVLTF. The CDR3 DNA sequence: TGTGCCAGCTCGACTGGTGGGGCCAACGTCCTGACTTTC.

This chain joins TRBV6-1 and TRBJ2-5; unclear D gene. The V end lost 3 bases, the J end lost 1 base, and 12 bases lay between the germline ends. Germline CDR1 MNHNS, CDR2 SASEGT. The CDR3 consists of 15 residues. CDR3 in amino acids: CASSDWAGSQETQYF. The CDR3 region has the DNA TGTGCCAGCAGTGATTGGGCAGGCTCCCAAGAGACCCAGTACTTC.

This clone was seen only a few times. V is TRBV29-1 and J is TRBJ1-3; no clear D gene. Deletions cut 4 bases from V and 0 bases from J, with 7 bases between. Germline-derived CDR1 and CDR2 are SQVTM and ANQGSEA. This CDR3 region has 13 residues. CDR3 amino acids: CSVGEGSGNTIYF. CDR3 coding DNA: TGCAGCGTTGGGGAGGGCTCTGGAAACACCATATATTTT.